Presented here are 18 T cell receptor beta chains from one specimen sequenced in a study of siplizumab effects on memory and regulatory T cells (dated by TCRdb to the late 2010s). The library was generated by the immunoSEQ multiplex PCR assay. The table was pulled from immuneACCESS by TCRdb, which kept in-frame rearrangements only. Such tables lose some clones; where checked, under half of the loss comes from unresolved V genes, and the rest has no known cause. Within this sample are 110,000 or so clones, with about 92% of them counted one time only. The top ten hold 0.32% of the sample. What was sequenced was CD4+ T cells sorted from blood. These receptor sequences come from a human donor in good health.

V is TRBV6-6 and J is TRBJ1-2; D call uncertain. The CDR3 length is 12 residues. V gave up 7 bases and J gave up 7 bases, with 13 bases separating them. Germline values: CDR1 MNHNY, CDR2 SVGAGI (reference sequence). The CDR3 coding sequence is TGTGCCAGCACCCCAAGACTTAGTGGCTACACCTTC. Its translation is CASTPRLSGYTF.

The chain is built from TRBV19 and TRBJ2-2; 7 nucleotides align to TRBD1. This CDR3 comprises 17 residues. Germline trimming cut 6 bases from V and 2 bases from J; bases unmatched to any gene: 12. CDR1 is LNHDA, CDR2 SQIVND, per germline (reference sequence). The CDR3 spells CASSPVWGTENTGELFF. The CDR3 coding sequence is TGTGCCAGTAGCCCAGTGTGGGGGACAGAAAACACCGGGGAGCTGTTTTTT.

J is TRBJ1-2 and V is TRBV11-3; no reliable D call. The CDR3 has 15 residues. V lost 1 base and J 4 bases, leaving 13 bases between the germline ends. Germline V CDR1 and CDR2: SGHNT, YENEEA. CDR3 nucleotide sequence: TGTGCCAGCAGCTTAGGCCCGGAACCTACCTATGGCTACACCTTC. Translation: CASSLGPEPTYGYTF.

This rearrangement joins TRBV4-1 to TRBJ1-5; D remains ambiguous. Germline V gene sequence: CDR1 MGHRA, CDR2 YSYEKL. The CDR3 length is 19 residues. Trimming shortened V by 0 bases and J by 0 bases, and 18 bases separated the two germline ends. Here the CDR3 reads CASSQDRMVGSLSNQPQHF. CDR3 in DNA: TGCGCCAGCAGCCAAGATCGAATGGTCGGCAGTCTTAGCAATCAGCCCCAGCATTTT.

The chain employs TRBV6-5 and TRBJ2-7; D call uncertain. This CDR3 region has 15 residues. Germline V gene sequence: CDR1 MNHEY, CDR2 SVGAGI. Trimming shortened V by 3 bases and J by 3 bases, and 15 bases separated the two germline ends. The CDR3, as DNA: TGTGCCAGCAGTTATTCCCGGGCCCCCTACTACGAGCAGTACTTC. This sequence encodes CASSYSRAPYYEQYF.

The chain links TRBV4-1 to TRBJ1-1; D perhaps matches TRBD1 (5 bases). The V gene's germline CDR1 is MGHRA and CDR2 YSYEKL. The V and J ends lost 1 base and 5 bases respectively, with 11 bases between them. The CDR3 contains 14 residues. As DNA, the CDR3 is TGCGCCAGCAGCCAAGCCCTTAGGGGAACTGAAGCTTTCTTT. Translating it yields CASSQALRGTEAFF.

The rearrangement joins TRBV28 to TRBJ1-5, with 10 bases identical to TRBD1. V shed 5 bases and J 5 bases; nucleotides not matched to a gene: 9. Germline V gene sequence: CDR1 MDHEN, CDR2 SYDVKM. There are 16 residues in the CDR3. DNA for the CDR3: TGTGCCAGCAGTCAGGGACAGGGGCGTTGGGATCAGCCCCAGCATTTT. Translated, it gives CASSQGQGRWDQPQHF.

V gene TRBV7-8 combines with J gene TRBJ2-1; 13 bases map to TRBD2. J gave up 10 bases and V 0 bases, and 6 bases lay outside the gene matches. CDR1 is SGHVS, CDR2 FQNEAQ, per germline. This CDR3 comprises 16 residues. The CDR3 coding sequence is TGTGCCAGCAGCTTAGCGACTAGCGGGAGGTCTTTAGAGCAGTTCTTC. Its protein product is CASSLATSGRSLEQFF.

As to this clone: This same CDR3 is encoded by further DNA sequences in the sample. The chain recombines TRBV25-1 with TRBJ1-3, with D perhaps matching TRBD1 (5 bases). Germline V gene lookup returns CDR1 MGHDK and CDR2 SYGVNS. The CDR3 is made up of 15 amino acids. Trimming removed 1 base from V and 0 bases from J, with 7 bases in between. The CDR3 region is CASSESGSSGNTIYF. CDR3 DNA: TGTGCCAGCAGTGAATCAGGGAGCTCTGGAAACACCATATATTTT. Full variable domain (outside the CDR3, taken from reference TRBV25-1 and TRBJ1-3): EADIYQTPRYLVIGTGKKITLECSQTMGHDKMYWYQQDPGMELHLIHYSYGVNSTEKGDLSSESTVSRIRTEHFPLTLESARPSHTSQYLCASSESGSSGNTIYFGEGSWLTVV.

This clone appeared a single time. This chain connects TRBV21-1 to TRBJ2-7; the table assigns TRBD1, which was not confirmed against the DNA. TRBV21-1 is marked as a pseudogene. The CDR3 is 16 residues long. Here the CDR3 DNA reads TGTGCCAGCAGCAAAAAAAGGACAGGGGACCCCTACGAGCAGTACTTC. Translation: CASSKKRTGDPYEQYF.

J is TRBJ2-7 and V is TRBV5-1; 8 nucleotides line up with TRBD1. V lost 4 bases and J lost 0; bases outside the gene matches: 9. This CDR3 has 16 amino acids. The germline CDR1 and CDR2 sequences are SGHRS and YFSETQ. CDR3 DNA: TGCGCCAGCAGCAAGGATCCGGACAGGGTCTCCTACGAGCAGTACTTC. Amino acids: CASSKDPDRVSYEQYF.

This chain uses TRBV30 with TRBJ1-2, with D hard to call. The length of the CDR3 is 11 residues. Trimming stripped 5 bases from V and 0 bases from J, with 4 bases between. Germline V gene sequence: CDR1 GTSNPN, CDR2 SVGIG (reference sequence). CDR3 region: CAWYANYGYTF. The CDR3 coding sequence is TGTGCCTGGTATGCTAACTATGGCTACACCTTC.

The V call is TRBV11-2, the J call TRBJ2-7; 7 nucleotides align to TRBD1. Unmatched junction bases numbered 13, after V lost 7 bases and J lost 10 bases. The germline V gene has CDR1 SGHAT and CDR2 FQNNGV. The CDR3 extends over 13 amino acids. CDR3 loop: CASTPRGQDVQYF. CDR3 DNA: TGTGCCAGCACCCCTCGTGGACAGGACGTACAGTACTTC.

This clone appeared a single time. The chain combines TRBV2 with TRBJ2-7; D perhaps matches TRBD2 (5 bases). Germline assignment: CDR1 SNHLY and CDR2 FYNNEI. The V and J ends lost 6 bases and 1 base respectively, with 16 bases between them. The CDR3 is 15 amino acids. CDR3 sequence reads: CASRVESGFSYEQYF. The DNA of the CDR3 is TGTGCCAGCAGAGTTGAATCGGGGTTTTCCTACGAGCAGTACTTC.

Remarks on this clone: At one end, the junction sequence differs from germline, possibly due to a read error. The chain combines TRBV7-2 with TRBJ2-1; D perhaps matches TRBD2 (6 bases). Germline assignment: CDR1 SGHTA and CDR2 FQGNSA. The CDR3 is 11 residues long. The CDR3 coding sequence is TGTGCCAGCAGCTTTTTTGGGACTCCGGTCTTC. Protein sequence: CASSFFGTPVF. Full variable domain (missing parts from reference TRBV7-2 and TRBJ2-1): GAGVSQSPSNKVTEKGKDVELRCDPISGHTALYWYRQSLGQGLEFLIYFQGNSAPDKSGLPSDRFSAERTGGSVSTLTIQRTQQEDSAVYLCASSFFGTPVFGPGTRLTVL.

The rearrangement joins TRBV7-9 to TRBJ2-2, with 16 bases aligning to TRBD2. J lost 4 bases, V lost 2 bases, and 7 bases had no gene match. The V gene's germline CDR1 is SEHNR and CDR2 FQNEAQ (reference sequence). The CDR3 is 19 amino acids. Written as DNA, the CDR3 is TGTGCCAGCAGCTTACGCGGGACTAGCGGGAGGGCCGGCACCGGGGAGCTGTTTTTT. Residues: CASSLRGTSGRAGTGELFF.

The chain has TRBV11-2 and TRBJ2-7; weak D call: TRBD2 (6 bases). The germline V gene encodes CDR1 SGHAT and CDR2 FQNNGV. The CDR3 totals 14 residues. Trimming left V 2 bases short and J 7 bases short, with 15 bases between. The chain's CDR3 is CASSLSLLAGEQYF. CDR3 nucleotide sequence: TGTGCCAGCAGCTTATCCCTACTAGCTGGGGAGCAGTACTTC.

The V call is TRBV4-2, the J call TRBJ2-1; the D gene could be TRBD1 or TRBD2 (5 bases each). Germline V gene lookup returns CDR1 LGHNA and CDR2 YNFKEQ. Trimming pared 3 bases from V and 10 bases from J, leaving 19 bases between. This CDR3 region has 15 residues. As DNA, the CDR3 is TGTGCCAGCAGCCAGGACTGGGAGAACAGGAACGAGCAGTTCTTC. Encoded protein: CASSQDWENRNEQFF.